This T cell receptor (beta chain) originates from a study of T cell responses to AZD1222 COVID-19 vaccine. Profiled with immunoSEQ multiplex PCR; TCRdb holds only in-frame clones, not every one. The data contain roughly 80,000 clones, 88% of them singletons. V lost 4 bases, J lost 0 bases, and 12 bases stayed unmatched. This CDR3 is 18 amino acids long. Germline CDR1 LGHNA, CDR2 YNFKEQ. This chain uses TRBV4-2 with TRBJ2-1; 7 bases match TRBD2. The sequence came from an adult in good health. This specimen consisted of peripheral blood, obtained on day 0 of MenACWY control vaccination. The CDR3, as DNA: TGTGCCAGCAGCCCCGCTAGCGGCCTCCTGAGCTCCTACAATGAGCAGTTCTTC. It translates to CASSPASGLLSSYNEQFF.